This T cell receptor (beta chain) was identified during a study of shared clonotypes between healthy human individuals. Libraries were prepared by immunoSEQ multiplex PCR; TCRdb keeps only in-frame clonotypes and omits some of them. The sample includes some 980,000 clones, more than 75% of them seen just once. From germline, CDR1 is SGHDT and CDR2 YYEEEE. Trimming stripped 1 base from V and 9 bases from J, with 11 bases between. CDR3 length: 13 amino acids. The origin of this receptor is a young man in good health. Sequenced input: memory CD4+ T cells sorted from blood. As to subset: CD45RA-negative fraction. The J gene is TRBJ2-1, the V gene TRBV5-6; tentatively, D is TRBD1 (5 bases). For the CDR3, the DNA is TGTGCCAGCAGCTTGAGGGGTCTTGGTGAGCAGTTCTTC. Its protein product is CASSLRGLGEQFF.